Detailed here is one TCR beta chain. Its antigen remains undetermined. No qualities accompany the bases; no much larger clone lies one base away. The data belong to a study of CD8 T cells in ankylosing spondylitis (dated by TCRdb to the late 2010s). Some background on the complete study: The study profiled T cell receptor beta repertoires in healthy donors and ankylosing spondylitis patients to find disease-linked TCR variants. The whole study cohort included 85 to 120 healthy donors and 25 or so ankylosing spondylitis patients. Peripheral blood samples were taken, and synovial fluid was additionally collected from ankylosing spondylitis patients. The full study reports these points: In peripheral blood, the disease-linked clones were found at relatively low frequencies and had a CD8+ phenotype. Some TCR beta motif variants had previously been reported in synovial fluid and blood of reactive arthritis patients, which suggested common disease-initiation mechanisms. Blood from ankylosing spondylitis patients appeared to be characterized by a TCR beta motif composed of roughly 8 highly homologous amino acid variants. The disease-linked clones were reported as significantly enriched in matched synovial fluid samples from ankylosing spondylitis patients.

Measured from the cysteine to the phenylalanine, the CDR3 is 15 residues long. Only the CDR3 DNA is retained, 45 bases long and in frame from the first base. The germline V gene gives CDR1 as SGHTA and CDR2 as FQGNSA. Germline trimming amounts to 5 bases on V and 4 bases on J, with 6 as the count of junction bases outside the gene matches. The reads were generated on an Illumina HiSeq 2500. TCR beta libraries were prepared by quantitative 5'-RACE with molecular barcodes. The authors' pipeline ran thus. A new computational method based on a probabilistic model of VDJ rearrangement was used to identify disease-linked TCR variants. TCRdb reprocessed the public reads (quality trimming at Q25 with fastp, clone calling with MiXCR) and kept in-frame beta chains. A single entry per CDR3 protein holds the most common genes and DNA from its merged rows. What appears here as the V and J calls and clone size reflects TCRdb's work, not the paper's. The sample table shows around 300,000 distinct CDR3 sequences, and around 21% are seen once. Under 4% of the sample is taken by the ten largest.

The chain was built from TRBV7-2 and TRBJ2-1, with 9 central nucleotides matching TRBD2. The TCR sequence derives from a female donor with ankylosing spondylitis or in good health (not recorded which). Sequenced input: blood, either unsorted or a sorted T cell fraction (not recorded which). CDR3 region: CASSPTSGQYNEQFF. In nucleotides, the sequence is TGTGCCAGCAGCCCGACTAGCGGCCAATACAATGAGCAGTTCTTC.